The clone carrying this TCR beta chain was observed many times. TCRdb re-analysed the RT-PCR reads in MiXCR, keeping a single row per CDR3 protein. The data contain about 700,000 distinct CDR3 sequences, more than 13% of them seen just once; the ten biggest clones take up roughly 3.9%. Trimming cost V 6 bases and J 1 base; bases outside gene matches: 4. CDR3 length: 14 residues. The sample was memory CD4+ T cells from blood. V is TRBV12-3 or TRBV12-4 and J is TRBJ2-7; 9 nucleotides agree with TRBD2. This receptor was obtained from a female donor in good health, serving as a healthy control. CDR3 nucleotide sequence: TGTGCCAGCAGGCTCAGCGGGAGGTCCTACGAGCAGTACTTC. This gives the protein CASRLSGRSYEQYF.